One and the same sample provided the 21 T cell receptor beta chains below, sequenced in a study of blood T cell repertoires in COVID-19. Assay used: immunoSEQ multiplex PCR; TCRdb lists only in-frame clones, some missing. This sample has roughly 100,000 clones; 75% to 90% occur once, and the top ten carry 15% to 20%. The sample taken for sequencing was peripheral blood. These receptors originate from a human donor in a cohort sampled during active COVID-19.

The chain carries TRBV6-5 and TRBJ2-5, with 9 bases identical to TRBD1. The V and J ends lost 8 bases and 1 base, in that order; junction bases with no gene match: 5. The V gene's germline CDR1 is MNHEY and CDR2 SVGAGI. This CDR3 is built from 14 residues. CDR3 coding DNA: TGTGCCAGCCTACAGGGGGCGCCCCAAGAGACCCAGTACTTC. Its translation is CASLQGAPQETQYF.

In DNA form, the CDR3 reads TGTGCTAGTGGTTCCACCCGAGGACAGGGAGATTATACCGGGGAGCTGTTTTTT. As protein: CASGSTRGQGDYTGELFF. The chain is built from TRBV12-5 and TRBJ2-2; 8 nucleotides align to TRBD1. CDR3 length: 18 residues. Germline V lookup: CDR1 LGHNT, CDR2 FRNRAP. Unmatched junction bases numbered 15, after V lost 4 bases and J lost 5 bases.

The CDR3 sequence is CASSIGGGSKETQYF. CDR3 DNA sequence: TGTGCCAGCAGTATCGGGGGCGGGAGTAAGGAGACCCAGTACTTC. The chain employs TRBV9 and TRBJ2-5, with D possibly being TRBD2 (7 bases). Trimming pared 5 bases from V and 5 bases from J, leaving 19 bases between. Looked up from germline, CDR1 is SGDLS and CDR2 is YYNGEE. The CDR3 is 15 amino acids.

The chain employs TRBV5-1 and TRBJ2-3, with TRBD1 identical over 7 bases. CDR3 length equals 17 residues. V was pared by 6 bases and J by 1 base, with 14 bases of the junction left unmatched. CDR1 SGHRS and CDR2 YFSETQ come from the germline V gene. The CDR3: CASTPLRGQGGTDTQYF. CDR3 nucleotides: TGCGCCAGCACCCCCCTAAGGGGGCAGGGCGGCACAGATACGCAGTATTTT.

V usage is TRBV10-2 and J usage is TRBJ1-5, with unresolved D. The CDR3 covers 14 residues. V was cut by 6 bases and J by 0 bases, with 9 bases left in between. Germline V gene data show CDR1 as WSHSY and CDR2 as SAAADI. The DNA of the CDR3 is TGCGCCAGCAGCTCCAGTAATAGCAATCAGCCCCAGCATTTT. Protein sequence: CASSSSNSNQPQHF.

The V and J genes are TRBV10-2 and TRBJ2-1, with TRBD1 matching over 7 bases. The germline CDR1 and CDR2 sequences are WSHSY and SAAADI. The CDR3 is made up of 13 amino acids. Trimming cost V 3 bases and J 4 bases; bases outside gene matches: 0. The CDR3 protein is CASSEQGYNEQFF. CDR3 nucleotides: TGCGCCAGCAGTGAACAGGGGTACAATGAGCAGTTCTTC.

The chain joins TRBV10-2 to TRBJ1-4, with 8 positions matching TRBD1. Germline V gives CDR1 WSHSY, CDR2 SAAADI. The CDR3 runs to 15 residues. Trimming cost V 3 bases and J 5 bases; bases outside gene matches: 5. The CDR3 here is CASSDAGQDNEKLFF. The DNA of the CDR3 is TGCGCCAGCAGTGACGCGGGACAGGACAATGAAAAACTGTTTTTT.

For the CDR3, the DNA is TGTGCCAGCAGTTTACCGGGTATAAGGACCCAGTACTTC. Translating gives CASSLPGIRTQYF. The chain carries TRBV12-3 or TRBV12-4 and TRBJ2-5; D not certain. The CDR3 extends over 13 amino acids. Deletions cut 2 bases from V and 7 bases from J, with 11 bases between.

CDR3 residues: CASRPGTNYGYTF. The CDR3 region has the DNA TGTGCCAGCCGACCGGGAACTAACTATGGCTACACCTTC. The rearrangement uses TRBV19 and TRBJ1-2; D gene unclear. Germline V gene sequence: CDR1 LNHDA, CDR2 SQIVND (reference sequence). Trimming took 9 bases from V and 0 from J, leaving 11 bases between them. This CDR3 contains 13 residues.

The chain links TRBV11-1 to TRBJ2-3; D is possibly TRBD2 (6 bases). Germline V gene lookup returns CDR1 SGHAT and CDR2 FQDESV (reference sequence). With 5 bases removed from V and 6 bases from J, the gap between germline ends came to 12 bases. This CDR3 is 13 amino acids long. CDR3 bases: TGTGCCAGCAGCCCCGGGAGTGGGGATACGCAGTATTTT. Amino acids: CASSPGSGDTQYF.

The chain employs TRBV2 and TRBJ2-3; tentative D call: TRBD2 (6 bases). The V gene's germline CDR1 is SNHLY and CDR2 FYNNEI. The V end lost 3 bases, the J end lost 5 bases, and 12 bases lay between the germline ends. The CDR3 consists of 14 residues. The CDR3 DNA sequence: TGTGCCAGCAGTGACCTGATGGGAGGAGATACGCAGTATTTT. Its protein product is CASSDLMGGDTQYF.

This clone was seen once. V and J are TRBV4-1 and TRBJ2-1; no clear D gene. The CDR3 totals 16 residues. Per the germline V gene, CDR1 is MGHRA and CDR2 is YSYEKL. Deletions cut 1 base from V and 0 bases from J, with 10 bases between. The CDR3 region has the DNA TGCGCCAGCAGCCAAGGAGCGAGAAGCTCCTACAATGAGCAGTTCTTC. Translated, it gives CASSQGARSSYNEQFF.

V is TRBV10-3 and J is TRBJ1-6, with 10 nucleotides matching TRBD1. The CDR3 length is 13 residues. After removal of 10 bases from V and 5 bases from J, the junction contained 2 bases not matched to a gene. Germline CDR1 reads ENHRY; CDR2 reads SYGVKD. The CDR3 DNA sequence: TGTGCCAGTGGGACAGGGGATAATTCACCCCTCCACTTT. Amino acids: CASGTGDNSPLHF.

The rearrangement links TRBV4-2 to TRBJ2-5; TRBD2 matches at 10 bases. Germline V gene sequence: CDR1 LGHNA, CDR2 YNFKEQ. CDR3 length: 21 residues. J gave up 2 bases and V 0 bases, and 18 bases lay outside the gene matches. In nucleotides, the CDR3 is TGTGCCAGCAGCCAAGATCGATTAGTCAGGGACCGGACTAGCGGACAAGAGACCCAGTACTTC. Its protein product is CASSQDRLVRDRTSGQETQYF.

The V and J genes are TRBV18 and TRBJ2-7, with 8 bases aligning to TRBD1. Germline loops: CDR1 KGHSH, CDR2 LQKENI. The junction had 10 bases not matched to a gene; V was cut back by 5 bases and J by 1 base. This CDR3 is 16 amino acids long. CDR3 sequence reads: CASSAQRTGNSYEQYF. CDR3 nucleotides: TGTGCCAGCTCAGCACAAAGGACAGGGAATTCCTACGAGCAGTACTTC.

V is TRBV10-3 and J is TRBJ1-2; the D is unclear. The germline CDR1 and CDR2 sequences are ENHRY and SYGVKD. The CDR3 sequence is 15 residues long. With 6 bases removed from V and 4 bases from J, the gap between germline ends came to 18 bases. The CDR3 nucleotides read TGTGCCATCAGCTTTACGGGAGCCCAAGGCTATGGCTACACCTTC. This sequence encodes CAISFTGAQGYGYTF.

The chain uses TRBV18 and TRBJ1-1; no clear D. This CDR3 is built from 15 residues. From germline, CDR1 is KGHSH and CDR2 LQKENI. The germline V and J ends were trimmed by 2 bases and 10 bases, with 20 bases remaining between them. DNA of the CDR3: TGTGCCAGCTCACCAAGTCTGCTGGAACTACCAACAGCTTTCTTT. This translates into CASSPSLLELPTAFF. Together with reference TRBV18 and TRBJ1-1, the CDR3 gives the full variable domain: NAGVMQNPRHLVRRRGQEARLRCSPMKGHSHVYWYRQLPEEGLKFMVYLQKENIIDESGMPKERFSAEFPKEGPSILRIQQVVRGDSAAYFCASSPSLLELPTAFFGQGTRLTVV.

The sample holds one count of this clone. V usage is TRBV18 and J usage is TRBJ1-1; no clear D gene. The germline gives CDR1 KGHSH, CDR2 LQKENI. The CDR3 extends over 13 amino acids. V was cut by 2 bases and J by 3 bases, with 7 bases left in between. The CDR3 region has the DNA TGTGCCAGCTCACCAGTCCGGGACACTGAAGCTTTCTTT. It is translated as CASSPVRDTEAFF.

The chain uses TRBV15 and TRBJ2-1; D remains unclear. The CDR3 is 15 residues long. Germline CDR1 reads LNHNV; CDR2 reads YYDKDF (reference sequence). V lost 0 bases and J 7 bases, leaving 13 bases between the germline ends. CDR3 sequence reads: CATSRDKVAWNEQFF. The CDR3 DNA is TGTGCCACCAGCAGAGATAAGGTAGCATGGAATGAGCAGTTCTTC.

This clone occurred a few times. This likely comes from a read error, as the CDR3 has no conserved phenylalanine or tryptophan at its end. The limits of the CDR3 on the DNA are not certain, so only TCRdb's listed CDR3 is given. V gene TRBV21-1 combines with J gene TRBJ2-7; TRBD2 is the table's D call, not checked against the DNA. TRBV21-1 is given as a pseudogene. 12 amino acids form the CDR3, both terminal residues included. This chain's CDR3 is CASSRPTSGMLI.

The chain is built from TRBV28 and TRBJ1-4; 7 bases are shared with TRBD1. J was trimmed by 10 bases and V by 5 bases; bases with no gene match: 4. CDR1 and CDR2 (germline): MDHEN, SYDVKM. The CDR3 runs 12 residues. The CDR3, as DNA: TGTGCCAGCAGTCGGGGACAGACAAAACTGTTTTTT. This sequence encodes CASSRGQTKLFF.